This entry describes one T cell receptor (beta chain). This clonotype was found many times. Its target antigen remains unknown. Base quality data are lacking; no much larger clone is found one base away. The CDR3 measures 12 amino acids from cysteine to phenylalanine. The sequence is cut down to CDR3 DNA, 36 bases in frame from base 1. V drops 7 bases and J drops 0 bases, leaving 6 bases in between. This record belongs to a study of T-cell reconstitution after alpha-beta-depleted transplantation in children (dated by TCRdb to the mid-2010s). Concerning the study at large: Using TCR repertoire profiling, the study followed T-cell immune reconstitution in a quantitative way in children after TCRalphabeta/CD19-depleted allogeneic hematopoietic cell transplantation.

The library was built by means of PCR. The sequencer was an Illumina HiSeq 2500. Molecular barcoding was employed in the preparation of TCR libraries, with unique molecular identifiers being used to normalize TCRbeta repertoire quantification. The public reads were quality trimmed at Q25 with fastp and then assembled into clones with MiXCR by TCRdb, keeping productive beta chains. Under each unique CDR3 protein, matching rows form one entry showing the most common genes and DNA. The sample data list some 250,000 distinct CDR3 sequences, and 12% of these were observed just once. 2% to 3% of the sample belongs to the ten largest clones.

The V and J segments used are TRBV12-3 or TRBV12-4 and TRBJ1-1; the D gene cannot be named for sure. The clonotype was recovered from a human donor who donated a stem cell graft to a child with acute lymphoblastic leukemia. The sequences come from PBMCs from the stem cell graft donor, collected from the stem cell graft. The CDR3 is CASIGMNTEAFF. The nucleotide sequence reads as follows: TGTGCCAGCATTGGCATGAACACTGAAGCTTTCTTT.